This T cell receptor (beta chain) was obtained from a study of post-analysis software for immune sequencing data. Study outcomes and limitations: Relative to controls, patients had five TRBV segments at higher frequency, with TRBV5-6, TRBV5-1 and TRBV20-1 among these.

Unique molecular identifiers had been added to the TCR beta cDNA libraries. TCRdb re-analysed the PCR reads in MiXCR, keeping a single row per CDR3 protein. The repertoire holds fewer than 700,000 distinct CDR3 sequences, with 44% as singletons. The CDR3 totals 17 residues. V lost 5 bases, J lost 2 bases, and 22 bases lay in between. CDR1 MNHNS and CDR2 SASEGT come from the germline V gene. This clonotype has more than one count but fewer than ten. Its target is unknown. The sequence was obtained from a girl aged 5-17 years with multiple sclerosis. This chain uses TRBV6-1 with TRBJ2-7; TRBD1 is a possible D gene (6 bases). Specimen: blood. CDR3 in amino acids: CASSPLIPGDSAYEQYF. In nucleotides, the CDR3 is TGTGCCAGCAGTCCTCTTATCCCAGGGGATTCGGCCTACGAGCAGTACTTC.